This T cell receptor (beta chain) was captured by sequencing in a study of cytomegalovirus exposure and HLA in healthy donors. Looked up from germline, CDR1 is KGHSH and CDR2 is LQKENI. The CDR3 runs 14 residues. The J segment lost 8 bases and the V segment lost 3 bases, leaving 8 bases of the junction unmatched. PCR used 60 Vbeta primers and 13 Jbeta primers. This table comes from immunoSEQ multiplex PCR, and its TCRdb copy is limited to in-frame clones, with some not included. The sample has tens of thousands of clones, more than 75% seen once. This clone was picked up one time. The antigen remains undetermined. Study conclusions and caveats: Apart from CMV serostatus, no immune exposure information was available. Among TCR sequences, most were rare, though some public TCRs appeared in many donors.

The chain carries TRBV18 and TRBJ1-2; 8 bases match TRBD1. The receptor was derived from a male donor in good health and CMV-seronegative. Sequenced sample: PBMCs. CDR3 sequence reads: CASSPSGGSGGYTF. The DNA of the CDR3 is TGTGCCAGCTCACCGTCAGGGGGCTCCGGAGGCTACACCTTC.